This is a list of T cell receptor beta chains from one sample in a study of shared clonotypes between healthy human individuals. Profiled with immunoSEQ multiplex PCR; TCRdb holds only in-frame clones, not every one. The table records around 600,000 clones, 85% to 95% of them present only once. Sample: naive CD8+ T cells sorted from blood. The receptors shown here come from a woman in her twenties or thirties in good health. The CDR3 runs from the conserved cysteine through the conserved F or W. A D gene is named only where the DNA matches it firmly. Clone size appears in some rows only: once, few, many, or a class for an expanded clone.

j_call clone_size d_call v_call cdr3_nt cdr3_aa
TRBJ2-2 - - TRBV19 TGTGCCAGTAGCCTAGCGACTAACACCGGGGAGCTGTTTTTT CASSLATNTGELFF
TRBJ2-3 - TRBD2 TRBV4-2 TGTGCCAGCAGCCAAGATCGGGCGCTAGCGGGGACAGATACGCAGTATTTT CASSQDRALAGTDTQYF
TRBJ2-7 once TRBD1 TRBV5-1 TGCGCCAGCAGCCATGGACAGGCCTACGAGCAGTACTTC CASSHGQAYEQYF
TRBJ1-5 - - TRBV4-1 TGCGCCAGCAGCCGGCGACAGGATAGCAATCAGCCCCAGCATTTT CASSRRQDSNQPQHF
TRBJ2-5 - - TRBV4-1 TGCGCCAGCAGCCAAGATCCTGAAGAGACCCAGTACTTC CASSQDPEETQYF
TRBJ2-5 - - TRBV28 TGTGCCAGCGTAATCCAGTTAAATACCGGGGAGACCCAGTACTTC CASVIQLNTGETQYF
TRBJ2-3 - TRBD2 TRBV10-2 TGCGCCAGCAAACCTAGCGGGAGGTCCGATACGCAGTATTTT CASKPSGRSDTQYF
TRBJ2-1 - - TRBV19 TGTGCCAGTAGTACCGACAGCTACAATGAGCAGTTCTTC CASSTDSYNEQFF
TRBJ2-7 - TRBD2 TRBV28 TGTGCCAGCAGCCGGGTAGCGGGACTCAAAACCTACGAGCAGTACTTC CASSRVAGLKTYEQYF
TRBJ2-3 - TRBD2 TRBV6-1 TGTGCCAGCAGTGACAGATGGTCGGTAGCGGGAGTTCCAGATACGCAGTATTTT CASSDRWSVAGVPDTQYF
TRBJ1-3 once - TRBV15 TGTGCCACCAGCAGAGATCGCGGTCTAGGAAACACCATATATTTT CATSRDRGLGNTIYF
TRBJ1-1 - TRBD1 TRBV27 TGTGCCAGCAGTGACCCGACAGGGGGTTGGACTGAAGCTTTCTTT CASSDPTGGWTEAFF
TRBJ1-2 - - TRBV28 TGTGCCAGCGGAGCCCCACCCAAAGGTGGGTATGGCTACACCTTC CASGAPPKGGYGYTF
TRBJ2-5 - TRBD2 TRBV13 TGTGCCAGCAGCTTAGTAGAGGGAGGGGAGACCCAGTACTTC CASSLVEGGETQYF
TRBJ2-3 - - TRBV27 TGTGCCAGCAGTTTACTCCCGGGCCTCCCAACAGATACGCAGTATTTT CASSLLPGLPTDTQYF
TRBJ1-3 - - TRBV28 TGTGCCAGCGGTTTAAGGGAATCACGCTTCCCATACGACACCACCATATATTTT CASGLRESRFPYDTTIYF
TRBJ2-7 - - TRBV6-1 TGTGCCAGCAGCGAAACAGGGAATGGGCTCTACGAGCAGTACTTC CASSETGNGLYEQYF
TRBJ2-7 - TRBD2 TRBV4-1 TGCGCCAGCAGCCAAGATCGCAGAGGAGGGACTAGCGGCTACGAGCAGTACTTC CASSQDRRGGTSGYEQYF
TRBJ2-3 - TRBD2 TRBV13 TGTGCCAGCAGCCCAGCGGGGGACGGAGGCACAGATACGCAGTATTTT CASSPAGDGGTDTQYF
TRBJ2-7 - TRBD1 TRBV7-8 TGTGCCAGCAGCGTGACAGGGGATGCGTTCTACGAGCAGTACTTC CASSVTGDAFYEQYF
TRBJ2-7 - - TRBV7-9 TGTGCCAGCAGCTTAGATGGGGCCAAGGGCGGGGAAACCTACGAGCAGTACTTC CASSLDGAKGGETYEQYF
TRBJ2-1 - TRBD2 TRBV7-9 TGTGCCAGCAGCTTAGAGGGGACTAGTTTCAATGAGCAGTTCTTC CASSLEGTSFNEQFF
TRBJ1-1 - TRBD1 TRBV7-9 TGTGCCAGCAGCTTAGTGCAGGGGGCGGACACTGAAGCTTTCTTT CASSLVQGADTEAFF